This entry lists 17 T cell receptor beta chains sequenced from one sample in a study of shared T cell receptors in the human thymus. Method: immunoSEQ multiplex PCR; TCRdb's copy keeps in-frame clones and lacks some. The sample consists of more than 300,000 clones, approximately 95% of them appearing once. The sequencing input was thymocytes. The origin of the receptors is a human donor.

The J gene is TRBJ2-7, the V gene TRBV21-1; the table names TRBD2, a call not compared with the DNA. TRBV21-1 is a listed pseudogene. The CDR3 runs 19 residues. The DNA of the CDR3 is TGTGCCAGCAGCAAAGATGCGGGACTAGCGGGGCTTAGCTCCTACGAGCAGTACTTC. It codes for CASSKDAGLAGLSSYEQYF.

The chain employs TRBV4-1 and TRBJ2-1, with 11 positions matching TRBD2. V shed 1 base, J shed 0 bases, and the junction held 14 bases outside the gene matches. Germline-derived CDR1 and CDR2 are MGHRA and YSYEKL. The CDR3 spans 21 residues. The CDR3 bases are TGCGCCAGCAGCCAAGGGGCCCCAGGACTAGCGGGCTCCAGCTCCTACAATGAGCAGTTCTTC. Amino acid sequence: CASSQGAPGLAGSSSYNEQFF.

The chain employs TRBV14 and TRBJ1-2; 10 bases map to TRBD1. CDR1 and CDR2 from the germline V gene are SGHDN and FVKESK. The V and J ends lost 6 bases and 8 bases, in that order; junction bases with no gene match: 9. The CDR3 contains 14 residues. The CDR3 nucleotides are TGTGCCAGCAGTCAACGACAGGGGGCTGAAGGCTACACCTTC. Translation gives CASSQRQGAEGYTF.

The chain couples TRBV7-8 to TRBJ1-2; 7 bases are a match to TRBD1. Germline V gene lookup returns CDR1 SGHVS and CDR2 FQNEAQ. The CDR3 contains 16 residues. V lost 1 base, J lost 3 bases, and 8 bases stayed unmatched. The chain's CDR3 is CASSLEGVGGDYGYTF. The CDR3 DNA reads TGTGCCAGCAGCTTAGAGGGGGTAGGGGGCGACTATGGCTACACCTTC.

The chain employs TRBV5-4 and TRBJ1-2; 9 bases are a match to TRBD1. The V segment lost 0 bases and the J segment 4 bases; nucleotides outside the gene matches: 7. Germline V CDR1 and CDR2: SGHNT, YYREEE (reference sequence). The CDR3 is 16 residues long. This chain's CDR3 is CASSLDLDRGGYGYTF. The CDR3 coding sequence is TGTGCCAGCAGCTTGGATTTGGACAGGGGTGGCTATGGCTACACCTTC.

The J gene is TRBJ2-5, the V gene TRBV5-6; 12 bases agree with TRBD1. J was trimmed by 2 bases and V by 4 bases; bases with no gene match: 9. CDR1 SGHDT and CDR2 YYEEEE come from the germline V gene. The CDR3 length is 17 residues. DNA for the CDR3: TGTGCCAGCAGCGATTCCGGGACAGGGGGCCCACAAGAGACCCAGTACTTC. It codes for CASSDSGTGGPQETQYF.

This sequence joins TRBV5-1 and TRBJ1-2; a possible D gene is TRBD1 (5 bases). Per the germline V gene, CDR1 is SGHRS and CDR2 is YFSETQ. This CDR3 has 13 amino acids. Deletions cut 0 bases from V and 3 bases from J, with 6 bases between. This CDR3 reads CASSLGQYYGYTF. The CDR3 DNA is TGCGCCAGCAGCTTGGGACAGTACTATGGCTACACCTTC.

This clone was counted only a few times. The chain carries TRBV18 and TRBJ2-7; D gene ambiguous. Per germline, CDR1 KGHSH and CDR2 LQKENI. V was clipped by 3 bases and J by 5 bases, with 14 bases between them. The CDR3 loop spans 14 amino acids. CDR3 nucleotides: TGTGCCAGCTCACCCCTCAGAGTTCCGAACGAGCAGTACTTC. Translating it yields CASSPLRVPNEQYF.

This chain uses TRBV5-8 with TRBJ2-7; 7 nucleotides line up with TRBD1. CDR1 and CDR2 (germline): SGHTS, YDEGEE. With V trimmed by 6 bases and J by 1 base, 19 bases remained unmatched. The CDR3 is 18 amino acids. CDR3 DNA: TGTGCCAGCACCCAAAAAACTCTACCGGGGACAGCGTCCTACGAGCAGTACTTC. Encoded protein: CASTQKTLPGTASYEQYF.

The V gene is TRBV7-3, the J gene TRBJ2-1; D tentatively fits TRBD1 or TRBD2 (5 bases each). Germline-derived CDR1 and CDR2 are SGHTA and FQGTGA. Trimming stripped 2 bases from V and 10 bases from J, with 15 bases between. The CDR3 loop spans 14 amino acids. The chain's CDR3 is CASSLHTGRGEQFF. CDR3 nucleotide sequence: TGTGCCAGCAGCTTACATACGGGAAGGGGCGAGCAGTTCTTC.

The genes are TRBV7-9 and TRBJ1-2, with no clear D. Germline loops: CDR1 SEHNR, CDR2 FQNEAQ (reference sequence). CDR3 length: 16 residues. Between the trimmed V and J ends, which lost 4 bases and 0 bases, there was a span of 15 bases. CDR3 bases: TGTGCCAGCAGCTCACCTCGGGTTGACTCTAACTATGGCTACACCTTC. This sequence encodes CASSSPRVDSNYGYTF.

The CDR3 bases are TGTGCCAGCAGCCGCTTGTTAGCGGGAGGGCCCCGGGGGACCCAGTACTTC. Its protein is CASSRLLAGGPRGTQYF. The rearrangement joins TRBV7-9 to TRBJ2-5; 11 bases fit TRBD2. The V and J ends lost 5 bases and 7 bases, in that order; junction bases with no gene match: 15. CDR1 is SEHNR and CDR2 is FQNEAQ in the germline V gene (reference sequence). This CDR3 region has 17 residues.

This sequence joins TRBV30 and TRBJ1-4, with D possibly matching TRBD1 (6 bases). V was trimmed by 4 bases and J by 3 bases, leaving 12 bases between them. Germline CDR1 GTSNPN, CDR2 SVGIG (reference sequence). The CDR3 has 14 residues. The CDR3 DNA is TGTGCCTGGATCAAGGAGGGGGCTAATGAAAAACTGTTTTTT. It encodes CAWIKEGANEKLFF.

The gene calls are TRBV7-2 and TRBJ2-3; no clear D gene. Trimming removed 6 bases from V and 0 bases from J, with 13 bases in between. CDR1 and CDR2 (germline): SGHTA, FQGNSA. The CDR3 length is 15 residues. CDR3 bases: TGTGCCAGCAGTCCCAGATTTCTAAGCACAGATACGCAGTATTTT. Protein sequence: CASSPRFLSTDTQYF. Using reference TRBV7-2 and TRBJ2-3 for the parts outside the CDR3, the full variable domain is GAGVSQSPSNKVTEKGKDVELRCDPISGHTALYWYRQSLGQGLEFLIYFQGNSAPDKSGLPSDRFSAERTGGSVSTLTIQRTQQEDSAVYLCASSPRFLSTDTQYFGPGTRLTVL.

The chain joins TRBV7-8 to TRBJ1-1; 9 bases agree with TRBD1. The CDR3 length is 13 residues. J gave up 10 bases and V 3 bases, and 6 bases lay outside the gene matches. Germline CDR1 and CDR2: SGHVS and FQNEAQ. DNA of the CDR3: TGTGCCAGCAGCTTGGGGACAGGGTTCCCAGCTTTCTTT. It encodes CASSLGTGFPAFF. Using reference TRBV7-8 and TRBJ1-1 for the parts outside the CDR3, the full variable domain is GAGVSQSPRYKVAKRGQDVALRCDPISGHVSLFWYQQALGQGPEFLTYFQNEAQLDKSGLPSDRFFAERPEGSVSTLKIQRTQQEDSAVYLCASSLGTGFPAFFGQGTRLTVV.

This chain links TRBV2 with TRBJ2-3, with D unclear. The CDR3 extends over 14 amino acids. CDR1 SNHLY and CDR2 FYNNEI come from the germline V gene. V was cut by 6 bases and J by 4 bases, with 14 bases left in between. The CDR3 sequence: CASSDLWVPDTQYF. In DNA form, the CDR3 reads TGTGCCAGCAGCGACCTCTGGGTCCCAGATACGCAGTATTTT.

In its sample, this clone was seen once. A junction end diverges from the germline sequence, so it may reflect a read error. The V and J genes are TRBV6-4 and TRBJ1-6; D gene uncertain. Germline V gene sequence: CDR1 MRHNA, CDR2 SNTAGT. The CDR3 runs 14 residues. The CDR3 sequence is CASSVKTYNSPLHF. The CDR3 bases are TGTGCCAGCAGTGTGAAGACCTACAATTCACCCCTCCACTTT.